What follows are 20 T cell receptor beta chains derived from one specimen sequenced in a study of T cells in localized non-small cell lung cancer. Profiled with immunoSEQ multiplex PCR; TCRdb holds only in-frame clones, not every one. Of roughly 3,800 clones in the sample, around 30% are singletons; the top ten hold about 7.8%. The material was lung tumor tissue, obtained before any cancer treatment. These receptors all stem from a man aged 35 to 69 with stage I lung adenocarcinoma.

This chain links TRBV6-8 with TRBJ1-1; perhaps TRBD1 as D (5 bases). V was pared by 10 bases and J by 1 base, with 13 bases between. The germline V gene encodes CDR1 MNHGY and CDR2 SAAAGT. The CDR3 length is 13 residues. The CDR3 bases are TGTGCCATCATATCCCAGGGGAACACTGAAGCTTTCTTT. Translated: CAIISQGNTEAFF.

In this sample, this clone turned up a few times. The chain couples TRBV7-6 to TRBJ1-2, with 7 bases fitting TRBD1. This CDR3 has 18 amino acids. Germline V gene lookup returns CDR1 SGHVS and CDR2 FNYEAQ. The junction had 16 bases not matched to a gene; V was cut back by 5 bases and J by 1 base. Written as DNA, the CDR3 is TGTGCCAGCAGCGAATTTAGGGGGCAGCTACCTTATAACTATGGCTACACCTTC. This codes for CASSEFRGQLPYNYGYTF.

This rearrangement joins TRBV11-3 to TRBJ1-2; D unresolved. Trimming pared 0 bases from V and 4 bases from J, leaving 15 bases between. This CDR3 region has 16 residues. Germline V gene lookup returns CDR1 SGHNT and CDR2 YENEEA. The CDR3 here is CASSLEGSVVAYGYTF. The CDR3 region has the DNA TGTGCCAGCAGCTTAGAGGGTAGCGTCGTCGCCTATGGCTACACCTTC.

Written as DNA, the CDR3 is TGTGCCAGTAGTAACTCTTTCCGGGGTCGGGACTCCTACGAGCAGTACTTC. Protein: CASSNSFRGRDSYEQYF. V gene TRBV19 combines with J gene TRBJ2-7, with D possibly TRBD2 on 5 matching bases. The germline V and J ends were trimmed by 4 bases and 0 bases, with 19 bases remaining between them. Per the germline V gene, CDR1 is LNHDA and CDR2 is SQIVND (reference sequence). The CDR3 has 17 residues.

The chain couples TRBV28 to TRBJ1-5; a weak D match, TRBD1 (5 bases). With 11 bases removed from V and 4 bases from J, the gap between germline ends came to 15 bases. Germline V CDR1 and CDR2: MDHEN, SYDVKM. The CDR3 totals 13 residues. CDR3 region: CAWRAGWNQPQHF. CDR3 bases: TGTGCCTGGAGGGCAGGGTGGAATCAGCCCCAGCATTTT.

The chain combines TRBV11-3 with TRBJ1-5, with D possibly being TRBD1 (5 bases). CDR3 length equals 15 residues. V lost 2 bases, J lost 0 bases, and 8 bases lay in between. Looked up from germline, CDR1 is SGHNT and CDR2 is YENEEA. CDR3 sequence: CASSLSGGSNQPQHF. The CDR3 DNA reads TGTGCCAGCAGCTTATCGGGGGGTAGCAATCAGCCCCAGCATTTT.

In this sample, this clone is medium-sized. One end of the junction does not line up with germline, which may come from a read error. The chain employs TRBV6-8 and TRBJ1-5, with 8 bases fitting TRBD1. The germline CDR1 and CDR2 sequences are MNHGY and SAAAGT. The CDR3 covers 16 residues. CDR3 sequence reads: CAISAQDGQGDQPQHF. DNA for the CDR3: TGTGCCATCAGTGCCCAAGATGGACAGGGAGACCAGCCCCAGCATTTT.

The J gene is TRBJ1-1, the V gene TRBV11-3; D call uncertain. This CDR3 has 14 amino acids. Trimming removed 2 bases from V and 3 bases from J, with 10 bases in between. The germline V gene has CDR1 SGHNT and CDR2 YENEEA. The chain's CDR3 is CASSLSVMDTEAFF. The CDR3 DNA sequence: TGTGCCAGCAGCTTATCTGTTATGGACACTGAAGCTTTCTTT.

The gene calls are TRBV15 and TRBJ1-2; tentative D call: TRBD1 (5 bases). V lost 0 bases and J lost 4, with 21 bases in between. CDR1 is LNHNV, CDR2 YYDKDF, per germline (reference sequence). CDR3 length equals 18 residues. The CDR3, as DNA: TGTGCCACCAGCAGAGATACCGGGGCATTCGCCTTTACCTATGGCTACACCTTC. This codes for CATSRDTGAFAFTYGYTF.

This clone was counted a few times. V gene TRBV6-8 combines with J gene TRBJ2-3; 7 bases fit TRBD1. CDR1 is MNHGY and CDR2 is SAAAGT in the germline V gene. The CDR3 is 18 amino acids. J was trimmed by 4 bases and V by 1 base; bases with no gene match: 14. CDR3 sequence (DNA): TGTGCCAGCAGTTACTTATTGACAGGGCCCGGAGGTGCAGATACGCAGTATTTT. Translated: CASSYLLTGPGGADTQYF.

There are a few counts of this clone. The V and J genes are TRBV11-3 and TRBJ2-1; 10 positions match TRBD2. This CDR3 contains 14 residues. The V and J ends lost 4 bases and 8 bases, in that order; junction bases with no gene match: 5. Germline CDR1 is SGHNT and CDR2 is YENEEA. Here the CDR3 DNA reads TGTGCCAGCAGCTCTAGCGGGAGATATGATGAGCAGTTCTTC. Translation: CASSSSGRYDEQFF.

This chain joins TRBV22-1 and TRBJ2-7; the D segment call TRBD2 is taken from the table without a DNA check. TRBV22-1 is recorded as a pseudogene. The CDR3 has 16 amino acids. The CDR3 is CASSVASLAGTGEQYF. The CDR3 DNA reads TGTGCCAGCAGCGTAGCGTCCCTAGCGGGGACTGGGGAGCAGTACTTC.

In this sample, this clone turned up a few times. This sequence joins TRBV6-8 and TRBJ1-3; D unresolved. V was clipped by 7 bases and J by 3 bases, with 7 bases between them. CDR3 size: 12 residues. Germline loops: CDR1 MNHGY, CDR2 SAAAGT. The DNA for the CDR3 is TGTGCCAGCACCTCCGATGGAAACACCATATATTTT. Protein: CASTSDGNTIYF.

This clone was seen a few times. This sequence joins TRBV4-1 and TRBJ2-7; 7 bases align to TRBD2. The CDR3 runs 15 residues. Germline CDR1 MGHRA, CDR2 YSYEKL. V gave up 0 bases and J gave up 8 bases; unmatched junction bases: 10. The CDR3 bases are TGCGCCAGCAGCCAAGATGGAGGACTAGTTGTCCAGCAGTACTTC. Amino acids: CASSQDGGLVVQQYF.

This clone was seen only a few times. The chain recombines TRBV30 with TRBJ1-2; tentatively, D is TRBD1 (5 bases). Trimming pared 6 bases from V and 2 bases from J, leaving 16 bases between. CDR1 is GTSNPN and CDR2 is SVGIG in the germline V gene (reference sequence). The CDR3 extends over 14 amino acids. CDR3 sequence: CACNLQDNNYGYTF. In nucleotides, the CDR3 is TGTGCCTGTAACCTACAGGATAACAACTATGGCTACACCTTC.

This clone is deemed large. The sample has other DNA sequences that encode this CDR3 too. This sequence joins TRBV30 and TRBJ1-1, with D perhaps TRBD1 (5 bases). The CDR3 extends over 13 amino acids. From germline, CDR1 is GTSNPN and CDR2 SVGIG (reference sequence). The V and J ends lost 2 bases and 0 bases respectively, with 7 bases between them. In DNA form, the CDR3 reads TGTGCCTGGAGTAGACAGTTGAACACTGAAGCTTTCTTT. Its translation: CAWSRQLNTEAFF.

This clone was counted between two and nine times. The chain is built from TRBV10-2 and TRBJ2-1; 10 positions match TRBD2. The V segment lost 7 bases and the J segment 6 bases; nucleotides outside the gene matches: 9. This CDR3 contains 15 residues. The V gene's germline CDR1 is WSHSY and CDR2 SAAADI. The CDR3 region has the DNA TGCGCCAGCAATGGAGGGACTAGCGAGGTCAATGAGCAGTTCTTC. Translated, it gives CASNGGTSEVNEQFF.

This chain joins TRBV28 and TRBJ2-3, with 7 nucleotides matching TRBD2. This CDR3 region has 16 residues. J was trimmed by 3 bases and V by 0 bases; bases with no gene match: 6. The germline V gene has CDR1 MDHEN and CDR2 SYDVKM. The CDR3 here is CASSLWGPAGTDTQYF. In DNA, the CDR3 is TGTGCCAGCAGTTTATGGGGACCAGCGGGGACAGATACGCAGTATTTT.

This clone has only a few counts. The DNA of the CDR3 is TGTGCCAGCAGTTACTTCGGCCGGGACAGGGAATTCTCGCTGTTTTTT. This translates into CASSYFGRDREFSLFF. The gene calls are TRBV6-8 and TRBJ1-4; 9 nucleotides align to TRBD1. Trimming removed 1 base from V and 14 bases from J; junction bases left unmatched: 14. The CDR3 spans 16 residues. Germline assignment: CDR1 MNHGY and CDR2 SAAAGT.

J is TRBJ2-3 and V is TRBV9, with unresolved D. The CDR3 consists of 12 residues. The V and J ends lost 3 bases and 6 bases respectively, with 8 bases between them. Germline CDR1 is SGDLS and CDR2 is YYNGEE. In DNA, the CDR3 is TGTGCCAGCAGCGAACTGTTTGATACGCAGTATTTT. This translates into CASSELFDTQYF.